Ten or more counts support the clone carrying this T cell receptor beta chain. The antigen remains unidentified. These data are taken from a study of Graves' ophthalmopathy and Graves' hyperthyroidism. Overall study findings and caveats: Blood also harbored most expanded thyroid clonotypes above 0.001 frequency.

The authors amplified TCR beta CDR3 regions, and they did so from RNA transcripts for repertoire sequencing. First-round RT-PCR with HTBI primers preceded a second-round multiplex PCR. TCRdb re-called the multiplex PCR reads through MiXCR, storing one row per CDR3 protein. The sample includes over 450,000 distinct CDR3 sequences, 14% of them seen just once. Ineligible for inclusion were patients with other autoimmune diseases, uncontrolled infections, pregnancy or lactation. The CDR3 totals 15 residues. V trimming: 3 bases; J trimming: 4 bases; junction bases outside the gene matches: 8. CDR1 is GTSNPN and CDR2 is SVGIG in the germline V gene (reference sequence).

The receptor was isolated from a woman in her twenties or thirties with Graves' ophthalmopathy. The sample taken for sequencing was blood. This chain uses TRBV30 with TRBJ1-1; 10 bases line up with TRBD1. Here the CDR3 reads CAWSPDRGFITEAFF. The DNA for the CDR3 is TGTGCCTGGAGCCCGGACAGGGGGTTTATCACTGAAGCTTTCTTT.